A selection of T cell receptor beta chains follows, all from one sample in a study of vaccination effects on CD4 cells after COVID-19. Produced via immunoSEQ multiplex PCR; TCRdb's table is partial and in-frame only. This sample yields about 24,000 clones, of which approximately 80% are seen a single time; about 5.8% belongs to the top ten. Their target antigens are unknown. The specimen comprised CD4+ T cells from PBMCs cultured with SARS-CoV-2 spike peptides, sampled after COVID-19 vaccination. These receptor sequences come from a human donor who received a COVID-19 vaccine. Some clones in this sample may be carry-over from other donors' samples. Both conserved end residues are part of each CDR3. The order of the fields is D gene, J gene, clone size, V gene, CDR3 protein, CDR3 DNA. The D gene is left open where the match is weak. Only part of the rows carry a size: once, few, many, or a class if the clone is expanded.

>NA|TRBJ2-1|NA|TRBV5-4
CASSAPRGPGEQFF
TGTGCCAGCAGCGCACCCCGGGGGCCCGGTGAGCAGTTCTTC
>NA|TRBJ1-2|few|TRBV25-1
CASSEMGDTIYGYTF
TGTGCCAGCAGTGAAATGGGGGACACTATATATGGCTACACCTTC
>NA|TRBJ1-6|NA|TRBV13
CASSLISSYNSPLHF
TGTGCCAGCAGCTTAATAAGCTCCTATAATTCACCCCTCCACTTT
>NA|TRBJ1-2|once|TRBV29-1
CSVELGVGYTF
TGCAGCGTCGAACTGGGGGTTGGCTACACCTTC
>NA|TRBJ1-1|NA|TRBV19
CATPPAGTEAFF
TGTGCCACCCCTCCGGCGGGCACTGAAGCTTTCTTT
>NA|TRBJ2-6|NA|TRBV5-1
CASSLDGNGANVLTF
TGCGCCAGCAGCTTGGACGGAAACGGGGCCAACGTCCTGACTTTC
>NA|TRBJ2-2|NA|TRBV18
CASSLQLDTGELFF
TGTGCCAGCTCACTCCAGTTAGACACCGGGGAGCTGTTTTTT
>TRBD1|TRBJ2-2|NA|TRBV5-6
CASKETGANTGELFF
TGTGCCAGCAAGGAGACAGGGGCAAACACCGGGGAGCTGTTTTTT
>NA|TRBJ1-5|NA|TRBV19
CASSIQAIASAKPQHF
TGTGCCAGTAGTATCCAGGCCATCGCCTCTGCGAAGCCCCAGCATTTT
>TRBD2|TRBJ2-1|NA|TRBV7-3
CASSKTSGTSPGNEQFF
TGTGCCAGCAGCAAGACCTCCGGGACTAGCCCTGGGAATGAGCAGTTCTTC
>TRBD1|TRBJ2-3|few|TRBV5-5
CASSLRGLPSTDTQYF
TGTGCCAGCAGCTTGAGGGGGCTTCCTAGCACAGATACGCAGTATTTT
>NA|TRBJ1-1|NA|TRBV4-3
CASSQVGRGAEAFF
TGCGCCAGCAGCCAAGTGGGCAGGGGTGCTGAAGCTTTCTTT
>TRBD2|TRBJ2-1|NA|TRBV27
CASSWIVAGGWINEQFF
TGTGCCAGCAGTTGGATCGTAGCGGGGGGGTGGATCAATGAGCAGTTCTTC
>NA|TRBJ1-5|NA|TRBV5-1
CASSPQGYGQPQHF
TGCGCCAGCTCCCCGCAGGGGTACGGTCAGCCCCAGCATTTT
>NA|TRBJ2-3|once|TRBV12-3/TRBV12-4
CASSSGGLNTQYF
TGTGCCAGCAGTTCCGGGGGTCTGAATACGCAGTATTTT
>TRBD1|TRBJ2-2|NA|TRBV6-4
CASSRQGANTGELFF
TGTGCCAGCAGCCGACAGGGGGCGAACACCGGGGAGCTGTTTTTT
>NA|TRBJ2-6|NA|TRBV6-5
CASSLLSGANVLTF
TGTGCCAGCAGTCTTCTCTCTGGGGCCAACGTCCTGACTTTC
>NA|TRBJ2-3|NA|TRBV2
CASSVTGVGDTQYF
TGTGCCAGCAGTGTAACGGGGGTTGGAGATACGCAGTATTTT
>NA|TRBJ1-2|NA|TRBV24-1
CATSKGMGVNGYTF
TGTGCCACCAGTAAGGGTATGGGGGTGAACGGCTACACCTTC
>NA|TRBJ1-5|NA|TRBV2
CASSEDRGADQPQHF
TGTGCCAGCAGTGAAGATCGGGGGGCGGATCAGCCCCAGCATTTT
>NA|TRBJ2-1|NA|TRBV9
CASSARGRGTYNEQFF
TGTGCCAGCAGCGCGAGGGGGCGGGGAACCTACAATGAGCAGTTCTTC
>NA|TRBJ2-5|NA|TRBV7-2
CASSPSIQETQYF
TGTGCCAGCAGCCCGTCCATCCAAGAGACCCAGTACTTC
>NA|TRBJ1-4|NA|TRBV5-4
CASTPEAQNEKLFF
TGTGCCAGCACCCCCGAGGCGCAAAATGAAAAACTGTTTTTT
>TRBD1|TRBJ1-2|NA|TRBV4-1
CASSQGLGDRAYGYTF
TGCGCCAGCAGCCAGGGCCTAGGGGACAGGGCTTATGGCTACACCTTC
>NA|TRBJ2-3|NA|TRBV24-1
CATSPRVPSLNTQYF
TGTGCCACCAGCCCCCGTGTGCCCTCCTTGAATACGCAGTATTTT
>TRBD1|TRBJ2-3|NA|TRBV5-4
CASSRGQGRQDTQYF
TGTGCCAGCAGCCGGGGACAGGGCCGGCAGGATACGCAGTATTTT
>NA|TRBJ2-5|NA|TRBV20-1
CSASKETQYF
TGCAGTGCTAGTAAAGAGACCCAGTACTTC
>NA|TRBJ1-6|NA|TRBV7-9
CASSLLSGEPLHF
TGTGCCAGCAGCTTACTTTCGGGCGAGCCCCTCCACTTT
>NA|TRBJ1-6|NA|TRBV7-2
CAITGTNNSPLHF
TGTGCCATAACCGGGACGAATAATTCACCCCTCCACTTT
>TRBD2|TRBJ2-2|NA|TRBV3-1/TRBV3-2
CASSQGLAGRELFF
TGTGCCAGCAGCCAAGGACTAGCCGGCAGGGAGCTGTTTTTT
>NA|TRBJ1-2|few|TRBV12-3/TRBV12-4
CASTAGGDGYTF
TGTGCCAGCACCGCGGGGGGTGATGGCTACACCTTC
>NA|TRBJ1-3|NA|TRBV4-1
CASSRTGSSGNTIYF
TGCGCCAGCAGCCGTACAGGATCCTCTGGAAACACCATATATTTT
>NA|TRBJ1-1|once|TRBV3-1/TRBV3-2
CASSQEGGRTEAFF
TGTGCCAGCAGCCAAGAGGGGGGGCGGACTGAAGCTTTCTTT
>TRBD1|TRBJ1-2|NA|TRBV15
CATSRDLGTGTYGYTF
TGTGCCACCAGCAGAGATCTAGGGACAGGAACCTATGGCTACACCTTC
>TRBD1|TRBJ1-4|NA|TRBV25-1
CASSGQGGGEKLFF
TGTGCCAGCAGTGGACAGGGGGGGGGTGAAAAACTGTTTTTT
>TRBD1|TRBJ1-1|NA|TRBV18
CASSPRQGLDTEAFF
TGTGCCAGCTCACCTCGACAGGGACTGGACACTGAAGCTTTCTTT
>NA|TRBJ2-5|NA|TRBV4-2
CASSQDRGAETQYF
TGTGCCAGCAGCCAAGATAGGGGGGCAGAGACCCAGTACTTC
>NA|TRBJ2-3|NA|TRBV6-5
CASSPRVDTQYF
TGTGCCAGCAGCCCCAGGGTAGATACGCAGTATTTT
>NA|TRBJ2-4|NA|TRBV7-3
CASIHTWQIENIQYF
TGTGCCAGCATCCATACGTGGCAGATTGAAAACATTCAGTACTTC
>TRBD2|TRBJ2-5|NA|TRBV9
CASSPGLAGGGETQYF
TGTGCCAGCAGCCCGGGACTAGCGGGGGGAGGAGAGACCCAGTACTTC
>TRBD1|TRBJ1-4|NA|TRBV5-8
CASSLGQGATNEKLFF
TGTGCCAGCAGCTTGGGACAGGGGGCAACTAATGAAAAACTGTTTTTT
>NA|TRBJ2-1|NA|TRBV7-3
CASSLVGGGNEQFF
TGTGCCAGCAGCTTAGTGGGGGGTGGAAATGAGCAGTTCTTC
>NA|TRBJ1-5|NA|TRBV6-1
CASSEVWGIGRNQPQHF
TGTGCCAGCAGTGAAGTCTGGGGAATAGGGCGCAATCAGCCCCAGCATTTT
>NA|TRBJ2-1|once|TRBV27
CASSLSRLNEQFF
TGTGCCAGCAGTTTATCGCGACTCAATGAGCAGTTCTTC
>NA|TRBJ2-5|NA|TRBV27
CASSLFGGRETQYF
TGTGCCAGCAGTTTATTCGGCGGTCGGGAGACCCAGTACTTC
>NA|TRBJ1-4|NA|TRBV7-9
CASSLLGGPEEKLFF
TGTGCCAGCAGCTTACTCGGAGGGCCGGAGGAAAAACTGTTTTTT
>NA|TRBJ1-2|NA|TRBV18
CASSPGTPPGGYTF
TGTGCCAGCTCACCAGGGACCCCCCCGGGCGGCTACACCTTC
>NA|TRBJ2-3|NA|TRBV7-2
CASTLRSGPGGTDTQYF
TGTGCCAGCACCCTGAGGTCGGGGCCCGGAGGTACAGATACGCAGTATTTT
>NA|TRBJ2-3|few|TRBV6-6
CASSYGLLPTDTQYF
TGTGCCAGCAGTTACGGGCTCCTTCCAACAGATACGCAGTATTTT
>NA|TRBJ2-5|few|TRBV7-6
CASSLEGGRASETQYF
TGTGCCAGCAGCTTAGAGGGGGGCCGAGCTAGTGAGACCCAGTACTTC
>NA|TRBJ2-3|NA|TRBV4-1
CASSTRTPADTQYF
TGCGCCAGCAGCACCAGGACCCCGGCAGATACGCAGTATTTT
>NA|TRBJ1-1|few|TRBV7-8
CASSSQWGTEAFF
TGTGCCAGCAGCTCACAGTGGGGCACTGAAGCTTTCTTT